This T cell receptor (beta chain) derives from a study of vaccination effects on CD4 cells after COVID-19. Note on this clone: The antigen remains undetermined.

This table comes from immunoSEQ multiplex PCR, and its TCRdb copy is limited to in-frame clones, with some not included. This sample has 30,000 to 40,000 clones, with about 68% found just once. Following culture for around 9 days, CD4+ T cells were isolated. This person caught SARS-CoV-2 sometime from March to December 2020, and PCR testing confirmed the infection. BNT162b2 vaccine or mRNA-1273 vaccine was given to participants in two doses. The clonotype comes from a human donor who had a prior SARS-CoV-2 infection. Sample: CD4+ T cells from PBMCs cultured without peptide, taken after COVID-19 vaccination.

The CDR3 spells CASSAEVVQYF. CDR3 DNA sequence: TGTGCCAGTAGTGCCGAGGTTGTCCAGTACTTC. This chain links TRBV19 with TRBJ2-5; D ambiguous. V gave up 5 bases and J gave up 10 bases, with 11 bases separating them. This CDR3 has 11 residues. Germline V gene data show CDR1 as LNHDA and CDR2 as SQIVND (reference sequence).